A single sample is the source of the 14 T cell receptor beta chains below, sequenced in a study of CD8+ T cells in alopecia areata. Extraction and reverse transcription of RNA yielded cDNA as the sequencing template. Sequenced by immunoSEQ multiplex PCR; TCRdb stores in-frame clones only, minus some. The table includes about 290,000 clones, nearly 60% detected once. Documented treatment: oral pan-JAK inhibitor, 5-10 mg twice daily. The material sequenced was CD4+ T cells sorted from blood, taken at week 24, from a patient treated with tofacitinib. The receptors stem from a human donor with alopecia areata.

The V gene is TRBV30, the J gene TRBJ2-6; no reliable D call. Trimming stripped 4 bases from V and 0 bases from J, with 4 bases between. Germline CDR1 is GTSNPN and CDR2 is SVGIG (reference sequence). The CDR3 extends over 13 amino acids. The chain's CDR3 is CAWKGSGANVLTF. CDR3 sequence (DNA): TGTGCCTGGAAGGGCTCTGGGGCCAACGTCCTGACTTTC.

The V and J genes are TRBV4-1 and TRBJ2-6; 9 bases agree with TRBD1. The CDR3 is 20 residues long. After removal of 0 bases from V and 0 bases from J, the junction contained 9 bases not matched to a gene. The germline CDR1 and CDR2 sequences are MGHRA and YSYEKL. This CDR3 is CASSQDIATGGISGANVLTF. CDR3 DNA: TGCGCCAGCAGCCAAGATATCGCGACAGGGGGGATCTCTGGGGCCAACGTCCTGACTTTC.

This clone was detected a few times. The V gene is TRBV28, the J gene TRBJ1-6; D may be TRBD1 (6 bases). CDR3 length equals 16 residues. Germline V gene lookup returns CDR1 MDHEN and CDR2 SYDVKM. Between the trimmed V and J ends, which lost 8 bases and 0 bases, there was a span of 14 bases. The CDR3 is CASRPRDNSYNSPLHF. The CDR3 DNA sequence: TGTGCCAGCCGACCCCGGGACAACTCCTATAATTCACCCCTCCACTTT.

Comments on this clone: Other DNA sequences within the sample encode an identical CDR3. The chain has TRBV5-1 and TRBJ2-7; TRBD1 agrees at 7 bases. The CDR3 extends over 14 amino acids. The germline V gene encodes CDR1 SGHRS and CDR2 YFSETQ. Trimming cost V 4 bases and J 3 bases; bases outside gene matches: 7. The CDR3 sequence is CASSPSTGSYEQYF. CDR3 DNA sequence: TGCGCCAGCAGCCCCTCGACAGGGAGCTACGAGCAGTACTTC.

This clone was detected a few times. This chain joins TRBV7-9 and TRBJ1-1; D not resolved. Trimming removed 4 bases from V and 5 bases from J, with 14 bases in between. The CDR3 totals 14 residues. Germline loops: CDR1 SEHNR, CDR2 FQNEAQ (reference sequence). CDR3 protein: CASSYSSPGTEAFF. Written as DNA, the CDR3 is TGTGCCAGCAGCTACTCGTCCCCCGGGACTGAAGCTTTCTTT. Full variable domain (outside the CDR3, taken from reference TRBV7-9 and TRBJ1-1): DTGVSQNPRHKITKRGQNVTFRCDPISEHNRLYWYRQTLGQGPEFLTYFQNEAQLEKSRLLSDRFSAERPKGSFSTLEIQRTEQGDSAMYLCASSYSSPGTEAFFGQGTRLTVV.

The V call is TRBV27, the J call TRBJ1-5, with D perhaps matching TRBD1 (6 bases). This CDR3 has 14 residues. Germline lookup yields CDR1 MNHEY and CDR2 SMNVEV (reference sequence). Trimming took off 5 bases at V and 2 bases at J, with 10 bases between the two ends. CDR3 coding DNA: TGTGCCAGCAGTCCTTCAGGGGGCAATCAGCCCCAGCATTTT. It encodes CASSPSGGNQPQHF.

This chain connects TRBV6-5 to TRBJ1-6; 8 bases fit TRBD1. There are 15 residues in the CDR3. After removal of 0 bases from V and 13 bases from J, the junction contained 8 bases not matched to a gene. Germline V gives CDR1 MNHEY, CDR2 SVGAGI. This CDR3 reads CASSYSRQGLSPLHF. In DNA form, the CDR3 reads TGTGCCAGCAGTTACTCGAGACAGGGGTTGAGTCCCCTCCACTTT.

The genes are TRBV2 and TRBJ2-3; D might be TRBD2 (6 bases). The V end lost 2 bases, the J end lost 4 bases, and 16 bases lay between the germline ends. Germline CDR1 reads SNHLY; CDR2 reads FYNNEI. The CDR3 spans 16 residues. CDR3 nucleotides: TGTGCCAGCAGTGAATTGGGGCGGGGTATCGCAGATACGCAGTATTTT. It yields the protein CASSELGRGIADTQYF.

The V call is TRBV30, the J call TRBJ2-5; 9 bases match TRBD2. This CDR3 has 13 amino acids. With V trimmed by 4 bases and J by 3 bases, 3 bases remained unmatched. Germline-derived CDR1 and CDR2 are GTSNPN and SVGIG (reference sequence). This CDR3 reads CAWNSGGKETQYF. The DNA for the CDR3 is TGTGCCTGGAATAGCGGGGGAAAAGAGACCCAGTACTTC.

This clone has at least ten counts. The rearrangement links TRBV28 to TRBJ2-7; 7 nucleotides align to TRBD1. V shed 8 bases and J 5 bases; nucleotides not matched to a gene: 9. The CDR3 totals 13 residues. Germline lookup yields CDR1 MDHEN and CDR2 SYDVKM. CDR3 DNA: TGTGCCAGCCCTACCGACAGGGCTAACGAGCAGTACTTC. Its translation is CASPTDRANEQYF.

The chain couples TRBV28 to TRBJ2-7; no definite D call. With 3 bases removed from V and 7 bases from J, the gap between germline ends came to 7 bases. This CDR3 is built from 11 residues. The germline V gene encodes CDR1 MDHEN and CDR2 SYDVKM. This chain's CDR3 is CASSFSREQYF. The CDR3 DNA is TGTGCCAGCAGTTTCTCCCGGGAGCAGTACTTC.

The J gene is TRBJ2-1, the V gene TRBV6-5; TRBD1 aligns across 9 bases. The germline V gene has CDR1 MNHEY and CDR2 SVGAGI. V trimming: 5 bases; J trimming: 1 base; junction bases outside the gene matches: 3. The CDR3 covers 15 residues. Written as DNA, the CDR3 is TGTGCCAGCAGTCGTGGGACAGGGTCCTACAATGAGCAGTTCTTC. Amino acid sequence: CASSRGTGSYNEQFF.

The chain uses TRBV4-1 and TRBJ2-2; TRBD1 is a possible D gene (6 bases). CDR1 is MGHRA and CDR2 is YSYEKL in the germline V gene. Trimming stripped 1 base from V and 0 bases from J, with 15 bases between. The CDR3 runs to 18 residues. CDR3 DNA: TGCGCCAGCAGCCAAGGCAACAGGGCTAACTCGAACACCGGGGAGCTGTTTTTT. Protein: CASSQGNRANSNTGELFF.

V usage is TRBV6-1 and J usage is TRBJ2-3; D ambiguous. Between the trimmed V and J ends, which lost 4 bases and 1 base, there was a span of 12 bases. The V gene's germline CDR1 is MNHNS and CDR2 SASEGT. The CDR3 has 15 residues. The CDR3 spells CASSVNPLRTDTQYF. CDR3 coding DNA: TGTGCCAGCAGTGTGAACCCCCTCCGCACAGATACGCAGTATTTT.